This T cell receptor (beta chain) stems from a study of cytomegalovirus exposure and HLA in healthy donors. On the study more broadly: There were roughly 120 million unique TCR beta sequences, drawn from 180 million or so T cells, in an earlier analysis. Broader study findings: In a later analysis, TCR beta V- and J-gene trimming showed a link to a missense DCLRE1C variant. The availability of immune exposure information extended only to CMV serostatus. A later analysis showed that HLA-associated TCR beta chains had undergone more clonal expansion than equally common others.

About this clone: Its antigen is undetermined.

The V gene's germline CDR1 is PRHDT and CDR2 FYEKMQ (reference sequence). The length of the CDR3 is 15 residues. The PCR ran on 60 Vbeta and 13 Jbeta primers. Method: immunoSEQ multiplex PCR; TCRdb's copy keeps in-frame clones and lacks some. Seen here are roughly 110,000 clones, 65% to 85% observed once, and the top ten hold approximately 2%. V is TRBV13 and J is TRBJ2-5, with 8 bases lining up with TRBD1. The end of the DNA is better explained by TRBJ2-7, so the J call may be wrong. This clonotype was sampled from a man younger than 35 in good health and CMV-seronegative. The sequenced sample consisted of PBMCs. CDR3 sequence reads: CASSVAGQGWDEQYF. The CDR3 nucleotides read TGTGCCAGCAGCGTAGCTGGACAGGGTTGGGACGAGCAGTACTTC.